This TCR beta chain was recovered during a study of blood T cell repertoires in COVID-19 (dated by TCRdb to 2020 to 2022). A note on the overall study: Collaborator samples came from the United States, Italy and Spain and covered acute and convalescent phases of COVID-19. The sample metadata nearly always contained a de-identified subject ID, COVID-19 status, age in years and sex. Deeply sampled blood TCRbeta repertoires from subjects exposed to, actively infected with, or recovered from COVID-19 were included in the dataset. The prospective study material was composed of cDNA or gDNA derived from T cells, B-cell-depleted T cells, or PBMCs. A freely available public database, intended as a resource for researchers studying the immune response to SARS-CoV-2, is where the repertoires were released. The samples were drawn from two sources: the first 160 participants of the ongoing ImmuneRACE study, and 1,000 to 1,500 subjects contributed by 6 global collaborators. Where HLA class I and class II types were available, the types were taken from metadata supplied by the sample provider, not from assay-based typing.

In the prospective study, participants were about 18 to 95 years old, resided in about two dozen geographic areas of the United States, and were enrolled through a virtual design. In the prospective study, cohorts were assigned on the basis of participant-reported clinical history obtained from a screening survey and a study questionnaire. For ImmuneRACE Cohort 3, a participant was defined as recovered based on two consecutive negative NP/OP PCR tests, clearance by a healthcare professional, or resolution of symptoms. In the prospective study, mobile phlebotomists collected whole blood, serum and a nasopharyngeal or oropharyngeal swab from each participant. Participants in the prospective study had the option to provide additional blood draws and questionnaires over a roughly two-month period. Blood samples from the prospective study were shipped frozen or at room temperature prior to DNA extraction.

The immunoSEQ Assay, a bias-controlled multiplex PCR, was used to amplify TCRbeta CDR3 regions from genomic DNA. From the authors' description of their analysis: The number of nucleated cells in each sample was estimated from the amplification of reference gene primers within the assay. To quantify the absolute abundance of each unique TCRbeta CDR3 rearrangement, sequence reads were collapsed and filtered. For each sample, productive Simpson clonality was calculated as the square root of Simpson's diversity index across productive rearrangements. Imported from immuneACCESS, the table was reduced by TCRdb to in-frame sequences with V and J called. These copies leave out some clones; in studies compared against another copy, an unresolved V gene accounts for under half, and the cause of the remainder is not known. For V, J and clone size, that table is used; D and trimming come from the DNA. The sample profile shows approximately 320,000 clones; roughly 90% of them were found once. The ten largest clones capture around 2.5% of the sample.

Paper-wide results and their limitations: How much clinical and demographic metadata was included differed by source and by participant, and the metadata was provided uncurated.

The CDR3, cysteine through phenylalanine, is 15 amino acids long. CDR3 DNA only is kept here, 45 bases in frame from base 1. The germline V gene yields MDHEN for CDR1 and SYDVKM for CDR2. V loses 7 bases of germline sequence and J loses 8 bases, and the interval between the two ends is 21 bases. This clone was seen more than once but under ten times. It has no known antigen specificity. Qualities for individual bases were not recorded, and no much larger clone is one base off. This TCR derives from a man aged 55 to 70 who had recovered from COVID-19. Sequenced: PBMCs or T cells enriched from blood (not recorded which). Recombination connected TRBV28 to TRBJ1-3; the D gene is perhaps TRBD1, on 5 matching bases. This receptor has the CDR3 CASNTGVGGFYTIYF. The DNA is TGTGCCAGCAACACCGGGGTGGGGGGATTTTACACCATATATTTT.